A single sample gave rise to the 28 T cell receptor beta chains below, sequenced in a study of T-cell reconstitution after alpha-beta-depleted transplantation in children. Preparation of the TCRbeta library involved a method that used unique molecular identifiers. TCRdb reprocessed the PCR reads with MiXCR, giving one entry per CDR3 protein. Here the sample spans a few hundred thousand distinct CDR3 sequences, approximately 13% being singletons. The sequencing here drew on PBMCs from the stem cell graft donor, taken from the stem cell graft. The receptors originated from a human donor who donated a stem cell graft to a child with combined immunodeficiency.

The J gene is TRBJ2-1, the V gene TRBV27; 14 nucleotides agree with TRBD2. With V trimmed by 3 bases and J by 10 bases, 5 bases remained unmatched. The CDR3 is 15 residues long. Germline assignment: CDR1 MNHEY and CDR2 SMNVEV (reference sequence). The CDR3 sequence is CASSLGTSGRKEQFF. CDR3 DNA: TGTGCCAGCAGTTTGGGGACTAGCGGGAGAAAGGAGCAGTTCTTC.

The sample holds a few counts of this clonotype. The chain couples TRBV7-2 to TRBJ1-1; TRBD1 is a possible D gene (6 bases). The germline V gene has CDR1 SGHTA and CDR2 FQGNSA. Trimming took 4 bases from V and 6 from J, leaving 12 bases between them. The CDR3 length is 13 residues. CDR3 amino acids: CASSSTGQPEAFF. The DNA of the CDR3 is TGTGCCAGCAGCTCGACTGGACAGCCTGAAGCTTTCTTT. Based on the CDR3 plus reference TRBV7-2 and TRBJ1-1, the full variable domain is GAGVSQSPSNKVTEKGKDVELRCDPISGHTALYWYRQSLGQGLEFLIYFQGNSAPDKSGLPSDRFSAERTGGSVSTLTIQRTQQEDSAVYLCASSSTGQPEAFFGQGTRLTVV.

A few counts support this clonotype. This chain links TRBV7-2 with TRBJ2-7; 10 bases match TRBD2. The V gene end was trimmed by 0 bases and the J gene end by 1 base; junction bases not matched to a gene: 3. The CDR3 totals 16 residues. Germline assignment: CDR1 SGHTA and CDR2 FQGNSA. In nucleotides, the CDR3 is TGTGCCAGCAGCTTAGCGGCTAGCGGGGGATCCTACGAGCAGTACTTC. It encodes CASSLAASGGSYEQYF.

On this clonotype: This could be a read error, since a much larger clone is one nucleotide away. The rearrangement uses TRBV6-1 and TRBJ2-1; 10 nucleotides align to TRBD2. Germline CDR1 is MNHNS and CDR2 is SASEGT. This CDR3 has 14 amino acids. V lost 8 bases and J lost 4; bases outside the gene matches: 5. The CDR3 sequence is CASGGTSEYNEQFF. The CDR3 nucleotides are TGTGCCAGCGGTGGGACTAGCGAGTACAATGAGCAGTTCTTC.

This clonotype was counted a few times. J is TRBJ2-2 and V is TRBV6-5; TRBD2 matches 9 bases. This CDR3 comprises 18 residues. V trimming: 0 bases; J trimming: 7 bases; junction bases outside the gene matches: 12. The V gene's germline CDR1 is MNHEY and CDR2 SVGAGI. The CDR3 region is CASSYSAGGPYENGELFF. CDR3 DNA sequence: TGTGCCAGCAGTTACTCGGCGGGAGGGCCTTATGAGAACGGGGAGCTGTTTTTT.

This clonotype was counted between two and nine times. The CDR3 reads CSVDRQGGGELFF. The CDR3 nucleotides read TGCAGCGTTGACAGGCAGGGGGGCGGGGAGCTGTTTTTT. The V and J genes are TRBV29-1 and TRBJ2-2; a weak D match, TRBD1 (7 bases). This CDR3 is 13 amino acids long. Germline-derived CDR1 and CDR2 are SQVTM and ANQGSEA. The V gene lost 3 bases and the J gene lost 7 bases, with 12 bases spanning the gap.

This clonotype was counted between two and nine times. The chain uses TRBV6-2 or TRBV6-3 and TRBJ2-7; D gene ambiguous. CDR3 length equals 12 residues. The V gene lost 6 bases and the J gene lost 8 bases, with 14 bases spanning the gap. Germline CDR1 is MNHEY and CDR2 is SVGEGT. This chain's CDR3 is CASSHLSRKQYF. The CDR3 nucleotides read TGTGCCAGCAGCCATCTTAGTAGGAAGCAGTACTTC.

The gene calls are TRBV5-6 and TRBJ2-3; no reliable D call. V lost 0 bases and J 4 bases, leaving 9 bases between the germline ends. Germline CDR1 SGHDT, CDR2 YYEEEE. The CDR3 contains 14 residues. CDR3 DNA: TGTGCCAGCAGCTTGGTTGGTAGCCCAGATACGCAGTATTTT. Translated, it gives CASSLVGSPDTQYF.

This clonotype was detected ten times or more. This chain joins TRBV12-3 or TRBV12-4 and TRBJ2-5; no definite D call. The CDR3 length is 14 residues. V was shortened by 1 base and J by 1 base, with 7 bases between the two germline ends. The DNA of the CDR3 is TGTGCCAGCAGTTTAGAACTGAGCCAAGAGACCCAGTACTTC. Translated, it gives CASSLELSQETQYF.

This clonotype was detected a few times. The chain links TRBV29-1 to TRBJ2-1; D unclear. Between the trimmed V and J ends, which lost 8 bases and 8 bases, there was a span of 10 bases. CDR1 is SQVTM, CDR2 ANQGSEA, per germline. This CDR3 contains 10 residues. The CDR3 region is CSIFEYEQFF. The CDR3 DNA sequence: TGCAGCATATTCGAGTATGAGCAGTTCTTC.

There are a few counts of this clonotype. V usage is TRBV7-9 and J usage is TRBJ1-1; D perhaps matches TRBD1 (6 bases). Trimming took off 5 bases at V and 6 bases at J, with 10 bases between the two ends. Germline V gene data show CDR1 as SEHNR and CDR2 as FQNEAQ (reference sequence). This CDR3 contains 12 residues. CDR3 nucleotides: TGTGCCAGCAGCCACAGGGAAGCTGAAGCTTTCTTT. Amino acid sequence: CASSHREAEAFF.

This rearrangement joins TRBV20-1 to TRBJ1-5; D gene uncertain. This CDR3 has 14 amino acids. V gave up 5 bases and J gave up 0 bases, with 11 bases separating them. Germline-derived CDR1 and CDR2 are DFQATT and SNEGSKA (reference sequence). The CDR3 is CSALPDGSNQPQHF. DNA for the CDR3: TGCAGTGCTCTTCCGGACGGTAGCAATCAGCCCCAGCATTTT.

CDR3 coding DNA: TGCAGTGCGAACTACATTCGGGCCGGCGAGCAGTACTTC. Protein: CSANYIRAGEQYF. The chain is built from TRBV20-1 and TRBJ2-7; D remains ambiguous. The CDR3 contains 13 residues. Between the trimmed V and J ends, which lost 6 bases and 6 bases, there was a span of 18 bases. The germline V gene has CDR1 DFQATT and CDR2 SNEGSKA (reference sequence).

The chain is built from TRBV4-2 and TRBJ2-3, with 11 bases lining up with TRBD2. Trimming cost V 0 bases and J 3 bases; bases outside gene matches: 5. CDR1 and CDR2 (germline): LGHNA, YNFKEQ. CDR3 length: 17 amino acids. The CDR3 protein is CASSQDPSGRWTDTQYF. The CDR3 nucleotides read TGTGCCAGCAGCCAAGATCCTAGCGGGAGGTGGACAGATACGCAGTATTTT.

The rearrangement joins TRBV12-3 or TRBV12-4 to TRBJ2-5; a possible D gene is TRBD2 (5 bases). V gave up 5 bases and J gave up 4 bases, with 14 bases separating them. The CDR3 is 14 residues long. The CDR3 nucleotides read TGTGCCAGCAGTCCGAGGTGGGGAGCAGAGACCCAGTACTTC. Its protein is CASSPRWGAETQYF.

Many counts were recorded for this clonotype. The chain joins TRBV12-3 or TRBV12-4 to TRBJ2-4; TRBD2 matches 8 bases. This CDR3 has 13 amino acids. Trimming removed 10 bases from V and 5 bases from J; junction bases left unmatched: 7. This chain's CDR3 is CATSLADQNIQYF. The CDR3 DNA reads TGTGCCACCTCACTAGCGGACCAAAACATTCAGTACTTC.

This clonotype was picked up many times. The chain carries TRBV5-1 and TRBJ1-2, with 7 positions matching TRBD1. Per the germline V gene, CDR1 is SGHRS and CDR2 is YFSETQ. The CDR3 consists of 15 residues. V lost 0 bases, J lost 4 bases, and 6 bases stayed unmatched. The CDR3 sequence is CASSLGPGDSYGYTF. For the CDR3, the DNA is TGCGCCAGCAGCTTGGGGCCGGGGGACAGCTATGGCTACACCTTC. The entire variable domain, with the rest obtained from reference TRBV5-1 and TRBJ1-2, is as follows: KAGVTQTPRYLIKTRGQQVTLSCSPISGHRSVSWYQQTPGQGLQFLFEYFSETQRNKGNFPGRFSGRQFSNSRSEMNVSTLELGDSALYLCASSLGPGDSYGYTFGSGTRLTVV.

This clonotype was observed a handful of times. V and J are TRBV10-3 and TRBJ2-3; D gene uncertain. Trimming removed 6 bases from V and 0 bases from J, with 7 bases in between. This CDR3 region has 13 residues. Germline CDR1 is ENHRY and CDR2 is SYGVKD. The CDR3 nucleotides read TGTGCCATCAGGGGTGGAAGCACAGATACGCAGTATTTT. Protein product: CAIRGGSTDTQYF.

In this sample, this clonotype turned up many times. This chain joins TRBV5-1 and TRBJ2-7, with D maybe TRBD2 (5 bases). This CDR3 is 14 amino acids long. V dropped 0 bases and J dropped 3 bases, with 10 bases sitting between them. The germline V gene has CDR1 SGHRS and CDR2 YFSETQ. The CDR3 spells CASSLGSGGYEQYF. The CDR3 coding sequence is TGCGCCAGCAGCTTGGGAAGCGGTGGCTACGAGCAGTACTTC.

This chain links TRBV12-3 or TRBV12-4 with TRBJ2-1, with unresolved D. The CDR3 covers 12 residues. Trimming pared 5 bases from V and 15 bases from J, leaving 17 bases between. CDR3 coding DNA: TGTGCCAGCAGTCTCAAGACACCTACCCCGTTCTTC. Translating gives CASSLKTPTPFF.

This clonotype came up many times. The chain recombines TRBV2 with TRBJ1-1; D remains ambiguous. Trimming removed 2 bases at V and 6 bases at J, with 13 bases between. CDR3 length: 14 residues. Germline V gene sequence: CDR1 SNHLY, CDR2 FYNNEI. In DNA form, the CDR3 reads TGTGCCAGCAGTGAACGGGTAAGGCGAGCTGAAGCTTTCTTT. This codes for CASSERVRRAEAFF.

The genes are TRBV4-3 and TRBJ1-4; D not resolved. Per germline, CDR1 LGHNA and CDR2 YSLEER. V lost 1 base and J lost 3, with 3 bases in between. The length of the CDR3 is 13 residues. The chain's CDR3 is CASSQGSNEKLFF. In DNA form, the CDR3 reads TGCGCCAGCAGCCAAGGTTCTAATGAAAAACTGTTTTTT.

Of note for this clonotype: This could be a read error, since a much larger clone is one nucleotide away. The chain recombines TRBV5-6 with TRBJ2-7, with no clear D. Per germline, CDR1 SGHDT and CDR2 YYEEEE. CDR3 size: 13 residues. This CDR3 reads CAGSWKVDYEQYF. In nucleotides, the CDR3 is TGTGCCGGCAGCTGGAAGGTGGATTACGAGCAGTACTTC.

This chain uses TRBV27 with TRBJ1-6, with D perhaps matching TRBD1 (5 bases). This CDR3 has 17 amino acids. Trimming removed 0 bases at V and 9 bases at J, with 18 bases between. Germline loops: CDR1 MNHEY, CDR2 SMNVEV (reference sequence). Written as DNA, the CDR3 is TGTGCCAGCAGTTTATCGTCGATCAGGGTGAGGAGTTCACCCCTCCACTTT. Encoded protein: CASSLSSIRVRSSPLHF.

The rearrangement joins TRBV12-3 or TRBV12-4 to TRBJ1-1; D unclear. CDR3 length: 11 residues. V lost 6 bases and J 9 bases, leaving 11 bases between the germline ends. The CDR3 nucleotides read TGTGCCAGCAGCCAGTATTCGCAAGCTTTCTTT. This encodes CASSQYSQAFF.

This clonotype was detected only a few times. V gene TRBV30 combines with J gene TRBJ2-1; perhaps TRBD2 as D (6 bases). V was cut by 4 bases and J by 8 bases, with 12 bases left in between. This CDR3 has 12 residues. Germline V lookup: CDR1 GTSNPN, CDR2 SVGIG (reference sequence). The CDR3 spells CAWNPGGDEQFF. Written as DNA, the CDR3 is TGTGCCTGGAACCCAGGAGGGGATGAGCAGTTCTTC.

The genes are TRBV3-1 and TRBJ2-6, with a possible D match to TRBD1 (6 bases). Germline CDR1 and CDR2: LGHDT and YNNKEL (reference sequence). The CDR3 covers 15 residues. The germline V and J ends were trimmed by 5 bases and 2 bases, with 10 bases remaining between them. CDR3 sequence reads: CASSGQFPGANVLTF. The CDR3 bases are TGTGCCAGCAGCGGACAGTTCCCTGGGGCCAACGTCCTGACTTTC.

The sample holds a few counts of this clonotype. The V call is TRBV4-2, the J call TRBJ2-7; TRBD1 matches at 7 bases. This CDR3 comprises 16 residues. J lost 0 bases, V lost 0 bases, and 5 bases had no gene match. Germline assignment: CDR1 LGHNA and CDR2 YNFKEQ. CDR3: CASSQDIQGSSYEQYF. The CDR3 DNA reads TGTGCCAGCAGCCAAGATATACAGGGGAGCTCCTACGAGCAGTACTTC.